This TCR beta chain appears in the sequencing data of a study of blood T cell repertoires in COVID-19. As for the study in general: T cells, B-cell-depleted T cells, or PBMCs supplied cDNA or gDNA.

Authors' processing steps: Nucleated cell counts were estimated from reference gene primer amplification. Sequencing was performed with immunoSEQ multiplex PCR; in TCRdb, only in-frame clones are kept and a portion is missing. That table gives V, J and clone size, and the DNA gave D and trimming. This table holds approximately 250,000 clones, around 86% found once. This clone was counted a single time. Trimming at V came to 5 bases and at J to 2 bases, leaving 13 bases not matched to a gene. Germline lookup yields CDR1 LNHDA and CDR2 SQIVND (reference sequence). The CDR3 is 17 residues long. Patients of the Seattle cohort, enrolled during active infection, were followed longitudinally.

The TCR comes from a woman aged 60-70 years with COVID-19, enrolled during active disease. This chain joins TRBV19 and TRBJ2-3; 7 bases agree with TRBD1. The specimen sequenced was peripheral blood. The CDR3 bases are TGTGCCAGTAGTGCCATGACAGGGACCTTACCCACAGATACGCAGTATTTT. Translating it yields CASSAMTGTLPTDTQYF.